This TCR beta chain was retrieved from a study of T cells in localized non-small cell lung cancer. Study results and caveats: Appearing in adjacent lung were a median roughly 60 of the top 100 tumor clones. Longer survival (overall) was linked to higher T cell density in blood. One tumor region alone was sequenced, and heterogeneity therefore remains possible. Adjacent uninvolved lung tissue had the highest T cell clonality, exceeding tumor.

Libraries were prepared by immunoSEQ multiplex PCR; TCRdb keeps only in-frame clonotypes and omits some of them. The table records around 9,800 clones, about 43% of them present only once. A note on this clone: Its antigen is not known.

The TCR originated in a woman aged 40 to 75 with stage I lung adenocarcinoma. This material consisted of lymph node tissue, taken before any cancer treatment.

The DNA of the CDR3 is TGTGCCAGCAGCGCACAGGGTAGGGTTAATTCACCCCTCCACTTT. It yields the protein CASSAQGRVNSPLHF. This chain uses TRBV9 with TRBJ1-6; possible D gene TRBD1, 6 bases. Trimming shortened V by 3 bases and J by 6 bases, and 13 bases separated the two germline ends. CDR3 length: 15 amino acids. Germline CDR1 reads SGDLS; CDR2 reads YYNGEE.